This T cell receptor (beta chain) was obtained from a study of T cell responses to AZD1222 COVID-19 vaccine. The CDR3 consists of 15 residues. Trimming removed 3 bases from V and 1 base from J; junction bases left unmatched: 7. Germline V gene lookup returns CDR1 DFQATT and CDR2 SNEGSKA (reference sequence). Study observations and caveats: Females outnumbered males among donors, who were mostly white British; clonal diversity was possibly underestimated.

A word on this clone: As yet, its antigen is unknown.

Clones were read by immunoSEQ multiplex PCR, and TCRdb kept only the in-frame ones, dropping some. This table has roughly 200,000 clones, around 90% appearing once. Sequencing used peripheral blood, obtained on day 0 of AZD1222 vaccination. The chain carries TRBV20-1 and TRBJ2-5; TRBD2 matches at 8 bases. The clonotype originates from an adult in good health. The CDR3 is CSASITSGTQETQYF. CDR3 nucleotide sequence: TGCAGTGCTAGTATTACTAGCGGTACCCAAGAGACCCAGTACTTC.